Shown below are 9 T cell receptor beta chains from a single sample sequenced in a study of neoadjuvant anti-PD-1 for oral cavity cancer. Clones were read by immunoSEQ multiplex PCR, and TCRdb kept only the in-frame ones, dropping some. Of about 14,000 clones in the sample, approximately 73% were seen once. Time point in this sample: after neoadjuvant nivolumab, at surgical resection. The source was PBMCs, collected after nivolumab (anti-PD-1) treatment. These receptors came from a person aged 35-79 years with oral cavity squamous cell carcinoma.

The table lists this clone with a few counts. The chain couples TRBV6-4 to TRBJ2-6; possibly TRBD1 for D (6 bases). CDR1 is MRHNA and CDR2 is SNTAGT in the germline V gene. V lost 6 bases to trimming and J lost 0 bases, with 12 bases between them. The CDR3 has 16 residues. The CDR3 nucleotides are TGTGCCAGCAGCCCGGACAGAAACTCTGGGGCCAACGTCCTGACTTTC. This translates into CASSPDRNSGANVLTF.

The chain couples TRBV6-5 to TRBJ1-1; tentative D call: TRBD1 (6 bases). Germline V gene lookup returns CDR1 MNHEY and CDR2 SVGAGI. CDR3 size: 15 residues. V was trimmed by 5 bases and J by 2 bases, leaving 15 bases between them. This CDR3 reads CASSRPGTPNTEAFF. Here the CDR3 DNA reads TGTGCCAGCAGTAGGCCCGGGACACCTAACACTGAAGCTTTCTTT.

The chain carries TRBV2 and TRBJ1-2; perhaps TRBD1 as D (5 bases). The V gene lost 2 bases and the J gene lost 8 bases, with 15 bases spanning the gap. CDR1 and CDR2 (germline): SNHLY, FYNNEI. This CDR3 is 14 amino acids long. CDR3 sequence (DNA): TGTGCCAGCAGTGAATGGATGGGGGGAGGGGGCTACACCTTC. This translates into CASSEWMGGGGYTF.

V and J are TRBV5-1 and TRBJ1-1; the D is unclear. Germline V gene lookup returns CDR1 SGHRS and CDR2 YFSETQ. CDR3 size: 14 residues. V lost 2 bases and J lost 0, with 8 bases in between. The DNA of the CDR3 is TGCGCCAGCAGCTTCCTGATCATGAACACTGAAGCTTTCTTT. Its protein product is CASSFLIMNTEAFF. Complete variable domain (other parts from reference TRBV5-1 and TRBJ1-1): KAGVTQTPRYLIKTRGQQVTLSCSPISGHRSVSWYQQTPGQGLQFLFEYFSETQRNKGNFPGRFSGRQFSNSRSEMNVSTLELGDSALYLCASSFLIMNTEAFFGQGTRLTVV.

This clone was seen a few times. The rearrangement links TRBV5-4 to TRBJ2-7; D is possibly TRBD2 (6 bases). V was pared by 4 bases and J by 0 bases, with 14 bases between. The CDR3 has 15 amino acids. Germline V gives CDR1 SGHNT, CDR2 YYREEE (reference sequence). CDR3 region: CASSPPGTFSYEQYF. CDR3 nucleotides: TGTGCCAGCAGCCCCCCCGGGACTTTCTCCTACGAGCAGTACTTC.

This CDR3 is CASSVGIAGGHFF. The CDR3 bases are TGTGCCAGCAGCGTAGGGATAGCGGGGGGGCACTTCTTC. This chain joins TRBV9 and TRBJ2-1, with TRBD2 matching over 11 bases. Losses at the gene ends were 0 bases for V and 16 bases for J; bases not matched to a gene: 6. The CDR3 loop spans 13 amino acids. CDR1 and CDR2 from the germline V gene are SGDLS and YYNGEE. The entire variable domain, with the rest obtained from reference TRBV9 and TRBJ2-1, is as follows: DSGVTQTPKHLITATGQRVTLRCSPRSGDLSVYWYQQSLDQGLQFLIQYYNGEERAKGNILERFSAQQFPDLHSELNLSSLELGDSALYFCASSVGIAGGHFFGPGTRLTVL.

This clone showed up just once. The chain carries TRBV6-6 and TRBJ1-6; D is undetermined. Germline V gene data show CDR1 as MNHNY and CDR2 as SVGAGI (reference sequence). Trimming removed 0 bases from V and 8 bases from J, with 8 bases in between. There are 14 residues in the CDR3. The CDR3 nucleotides are TGTGCCAGCAGTTACTCCAATGCCTATTCACCCCTCCACTTT. This sequence encodes CASSYSNAYSPLHF.

V gene TRBV4-1 combines with J gene TRBJ2-3; 8 bases are shared with TRBD2. The V segment lost 0 bases and the J segment 3 bases; nucleotides outside the gene matches: 5. This CDR3 comprises 16 residues. Germline lookup yields CDR1 MGHRA and CDR2 YSYEKL. CDR3 amino acids: CASSQDPSGLTDTQYF. CDR3 nucleotide sequence: TGCGCCAGCAGCCAAGATCCTAGCGGGCTGACAGATACGCAGTATTTT.

This clone was observed a few times. As DNA, the CDR3 is TGTGCCAGCATACAGCGGGAGCTTAGCGATGAGCAGTTCTTC. Encoded protein: CASIQRELSDEQFF. The J gene is TRBJ2-1, the V gene TRBV28; 8 bases map to TRBD2. V gave up 7 bases and J gave up 8 bases; unmatched junction bases: 10. Germline lookup yields CDR1 MDHEN and CDR2 SYDVKM. The CDR3 consists of 14 residues.